This TCR beta chain was captured by sequencing in a study of blood T cell repertoires in COVID-19. Assay: immunoSEQ multiplex PCR; the TCRdb copy retains only in-frame clones and omits some. The table records approximately 72,000 clones, 70% to 90% of them present only once. J gave up 0 bases and V 0 bases, and 1 base lay outside the gene matches. CDR1 and CDR2 from the germline V gene are SGHRS and YFSETQ. The CDR3 consists of 15 residues. This clonotype was obtained from a man aged 50-60 years with acute or convalescent COVID-19. The rearrangement joins TRBV5-1 to TRBJ2-5, with TRBD1 matching 8 bases. Sequenced: peripheral blood. The CDR3 here is CASSLDRGDQETQYF. Written as DNA, the CDR3 is TGCGCCAGCAGCTTGGACAGGGGGGACCAAGAGACCCAGTACTTC. The whole variable domain, filled in from reference TRBV5-1 and TRBJ2-5, reads KAGVTQTPRYLIKTRGQQVTLSCSPISGHRSVSWYQQTPGQGLQFLFEYFSETQRNKGNFPGRFSGRQFSNSRSEMNVSTLELGDSALYLCASSLDRGDQETQYFGPGTRLLVL.